The entry below gives a single T cell receptor (beta chain) sequence along with its context. Its cognate antigen is unknown. The data were taken from a study of cytomegalovirus exposure and HLA in healthy donors. Findings of the study overall: There were some V segments, including TRBV6-2 and TRBV6-3, excluded as indistinguishable.

Germline V gene data show CDR1 as SGHTA and CDR2 as FQGNSA. Unmatched junction bases numbered 5, after V lost 4 bases and J lost 0 bases. The CDR3 length is 15 residues. The PCR contained 60 Vbeta and 13 Jbeta primers. Original handling: Later, 75 million to 100 million unique TCR beta chains were counted in an analysis, and roughly 11 million of them were shared. The repertoire was sequenced with immunoSEQ multiplex PCR; TCRdb's copy has only in-frame clones and lacks some. V, J and clone size are taken as reported in that table, and D and trimming were inferred from the DNA itself. There are about 130,000 clones in the sample; roughly four fifths occur only once, and around 7% lies in the top ten.

Sequenced: PBMCs. This sequence joins TRBV7-2 and TRBJ2-7, with 8 bases matching TRBD2. The receptor's source is a man aged 25-45 years in good health and CMV-seronegative. This chain's CDR3 is CASSSSGLSSYEQYF. CDR3 coding DNA: TGTGCCAGCAGCTCTAGCGGGTTGAGCTCCTACGAGCAGTACTTC. The entire variable domain, with the rest obtained from reference TRBV7-2 and TRBJ2-7, is as follows: GAGVSQSPSNKVTEKGKDVELRCDPISGHTALYWYRQSLGQGLEFLIYFQGNSAPDKSGLPSDRFSAERTGGSVSTLTIQRTQQEDSAVYLCASSSSGLSSYEQYFGPGTRLTVT.